The 8 T cell receptor beta chains in this list originate from one sample, sequenced in a study of blood T cell repertoires in COVID-19 (TCRdb year 2020). Libraries were prepared through the immunoSEQ multiplex PCR assay. This is the immuneACCESS table as TCRdb keeps it, with only in-frame sequences that have V and J called. A part of the clones is gone; compared with another copy, unresolved V genes explain less than half, and the rest is unexplained. This sample holds 200,000 to 300,000 clones; around 88% were observed only once. About 6% of the sample lies in the top ten. Specimen: peripheral blood. These TCRs come from a woman at least 80 years old with COVID-19, enrolled during active disease.

V and J are TRBV11-1 and TRBJ2-3, with TRBD2 matching 8 bases. V gave up 1 base and J gave up 2 bases; unmatched junction bases: 2. The CDR3 sequence is 15 residues long. Per germline, CDR1 SGHAT and CDR2 FQDESV (reference sequence). CDR3 in amino acids: CASSLGRGVTDTQYF. CDR3 sequence (DNA): TGTGCCAGCAGCTTAGGGCGGGGGGTCACAGATACGCAGTATTTT.

This clone appeared a single time. The V and J genes are TRBV18 and TRBJ2-4; the D gene is possibly TRBD2 (5 bases). Trimming shortened V by 3 bases and J by 8 bases, and 11 bases separated the two germline ends. CDR3 size: 13 residues. Germline V CDR1 and CDR2: KGHSH, LQKENI. The CDR3 spells CASSPADGDIQYF. In DNA form, the CDR3 reads TGTGCCAGCTCACCCGCAGACGGGGACATTCAGTACTTC.

This sequence joins TRBV5-1 and TRBJ2-1, with D possibly TRBD1 on 5 matching bases. V lost 1 base to trimming and J lost 12 bases, with 11 bases between them. CDR3 length: 12 amino acids. The germline gives CDR1 SGHRS, CDR2 YFSETQ. CDR3 DNA: TGCGCCAGCAGCTTGCATTCCCAGGGGCAGTTCTTC. As protein: CASSLHSQGQFF.

Concerning this clone itself: This same CDR3 is encoded by further DNA sequences in the sample. The genes are TRBV7-2 and TRBJ2-1; TRBD2 matches 7 bases. Germline trimming cut 5 bases from V and 0 bases from J; bases unmatched to any gene: 7. The germline gives CDR1 SGHTA, CDR2 FQGNSA. This CDR3 region has 16 residues. CDR3 sequence reads: CASSLSGGSSYNEQFF. CDR3 DNA sequence: TGTGCCAGCAGCCTTTCCGGGGGGAGCTCCTACAATGAGCAGTTCTTC.

The chain combines TRBV28 with TRBJ1-5, with 7 bases fitting TRBD1. J gave up 2 bases and V 3 bases, and 10 bases lay outside the gene matches. Germline loops: CDR1 MDHEN, CDR2 SYDVKM. The CDR3 sequence is 17 residues long. In DNA, the CDR3 is TGTGCCAGCAGTTTCCCAGGGGGGAATGATGGCAATCAGCCCCAGCATTTT. This codes for CASSFPGGNDGNQPQHF.

The chain recombines TRBV28 with TRBJ1-2; D ambiguous. Per germline, CDR1 MDHEN and CDR2 SYDVKM. V was pared by 4 bases and J by 8 bases, with 8 bases between. This CDR3 spans 11 amino acids. The DNA of the CDR3 is TGTGCCAGCAGTTCTCGGGTCGGCTACACCTTC. It is translated as CASSSRVGYTF.

This chain uses TRBV10-3 with TRBJ1-6; D may be TRBD1 (5 bases). The germline V gene encodes CDR1 ENHRY and CDR2 SYGVKD. This CDR3 contains 13 residues. Trimming pared 10 bases from V and 6 bases from J, leaving 13 bases between. In DNA form, the CDR3 reads TGTGCCACTCAGGGCGATCTTAATTCACCCCTCCACTTT. Protein product: CATQGDLNSPLHF.

This clone was found once. DNA of the CDR3: TGTGCCAGCCGCCTCGGGGGCTATGGCTACACCTTC. It encodes CASRLGGYGYTF. The chain uses TRBV5-6 and TRBJ1-2; maybe TRBD1 (5 bases). CDR1 is SGHDT, CDR2 YYEEEE, per germline. The CDR3 totals 12 residues. V was pared by 7 bases and J by 4 bases, with 11 bases between. Complete variable domain (other parts from reference TRBV5-6 and TRBJ1-2): DAGVTQSPTHLIKTRGQQVTLRCSPKSGHDTVSWYQQALGQGPQFIFQYYEEEERQRGNFPDRFSGHQFPNYSSELNVNALLLGDSALYLCASRLGGYGYTFGSGTRLTVV.